Included here is one TCR beta chain sequence, with context. This clonotype was picked up a small number of times. The target of this receptor is not known. There are no base qualities to consult, and no much larger clone falls within one base. This specimen belongs to a study of molecular identifiers for immune sequencing clone quantification (dated by TCRdb to 2016 to 2019). Regarding the complete study: For a replicate experiment, the RNA from either about 20,000 or 100,000 naive CD8 T cells was divided into five aliquots, and four of those aliquots went on to sequencing. This methods study benchmarked molecular-identifier clustering-based TCR repertoire sequencing (MIDCIRS) and TCR RNA copy counting, using CD8 T cells to do so. General study outcomes and caveats: Modeling gave about 3.3 recovered TCR RNA copies per cell versus 8 to 10 by digital PCR, implying approximately 30% capture efficiency. A single cell's worth of spiked-in Jurkat TCR RNA was reported detectable even among one million naive CD8 T cells. Highly expanded clone sizes could be underestimated if identical TCR molecules share a barcode. The naive libraries included spiked-in Jurkat TCR RNA (fewer than 11 copies' worth), and this Jurkat TCR RNA is not part of the donor repertoire. When barcode sub-clustering was left out, chimeric consensus sequences inflated TCR diversity, with chimeras reaching as high as 47%. In CMV-specific effector cells, clones with more than 20 RNA copies contained over 98% of molecules, whereas in naive cells such clones contained under 1% of molecules.

Libraries of naive CD8 T cells were built from about 21,000 to 970,000 sorted cells, with 10%, 30% or 50% of the purified RNA used. On a BD FACSAria II, naive CD8 T cells were FACS-sorted as CD8+CD4-CCR7+CD45RA+ and collected into RLT Plus buffer. Roughly ten TCR copies' worth of Jurkat RNA were spiked into roughly 20,000-1,000,000 naive CD8 T cell samples to test detection sensitivity. Enrichment of CD8 T cells was performed with RosetteSep CD8+ T Cell Enrichment Cocktail and Ficoll-Paque, after which ACK red cell lysis was carried out. Library prep was done by PCR. This sample was sequenced with an Illumina HiSeq 4000. Bulk TCR libraries were prepared as previously described, using TCR primers listed in Table S5. Purification of total RNA was performed with the Qiagen AllPrep DNA/RNA kit. Before analysis, reads from multiple sequencing runs of one library were combined. On the study's bioinformatics: Only reads with exact TCR constant sequence were kept, trimmed to 150 nt, and grouped by their 12-nt molecular barcodes. Reads in each barcode group were sub-clustered using a 15% Levenshtein threshold, and a quality-weighted consensus sequence was built for each RNA molecule. Non-functional sequences were excluded, and lower-count sequences lying one edit away from another sequence were also excluded. On the basis of fitting two negative binomial distributions, barcode sub-clusters with fewer than 20% of the maximum read count were discarded. TCRdb ran its own pipeline on the public reads, namely fastp trimming at Q25 and MiXCR clone calling, and kept in-frame beta chains. A single entry per CDR3 protein holds the most common genes and DNA from its merged rows. Clone size and V and J calls follow TCRdb, not the original study. Here the sample has 550,000 to 750,000 distinct CDR3 sequences; less than 20% occur a single time. 0.7% to 1% of the sample is held by the ten biggest clonotypes.

CDR1 and CDR2, looked up from the germline V gene (reference sequence), are LNHDA and SQIVND. From the cysteine through the phenylalanine, the CDR3 covers 20 amino acids. Here the CDR3 DNA is all that survives: 60 bases in frame from base 1. V is pared back by 6 bases and J by 8 bases, with 35 bases lying between the germline termini. The sequencing input was naive CD8+ T cells from blood, with Jurkat cell RNA spiked in. The cell subset or site label, read with the paper, signifies: FACS-sorted CD8+CD4-CCR7+CD45RA+ naive T cells. The sequence was collected from a human donor in good health. Some libraries in this study had Jurkat cell RNA spiked in. This receptor chain uses TRBV19 and TRBJ2-1, with a tentative D gene TRBD2 over 6 matching bases. The CDR3 region: CASSRGLMEGPGLGRHEQFF. The DNA sequence is TGTGCCAGTAGCCGGGGATTAATGGAGGGACCGGGACTCGGCCGCCATGAGCAGTTCTTC. The full variable domain, with segments outside the CDR3 supplied by the reference TRBV19 and TRBJ2-1 proteins, appears as DGGITQSPKYLFRKEGQNVTLSCEQNLNHDAMYWYRQDPGQGLRLIYYSQIVNDFQKGDIAEGYSVSREKKESFPLTVTSAQKNPTAFYLCASSRGLMEGPGLGRHEQFFGPGTRLTVL.